Listed below are T cell receptor beta chains from one sample, sequenced in a study of STAT3 mutations in large granular lymphocyte leukemia. Some clones are missing from TCRdb's copy, which holds only in-frame ones; the method was immunoSEQ multiplex PCR. The sample contains some 27,000 clones, more than 60% of which appear only once. Material: peripheral blood mononuclear cells. All receptors come from a woman between 50 and 59 years old with T-cell large granular lymphocyte leukemia. Some clones in this sample may be carry-over from other donors' samples. Both conserved end residues are part of each CDR3. D genes are given only for firm matches.

cdr3_aa d_call j_call v_call
CASSSGQGNDEQYF TRBD1 TRBJ2-7 TRBV5-4
CASSNRVLSYGYTF . TRBJ1-2 TRBV2
CASSFLARGGNQPQHF . TRBJ1-5 TRBV28
CASSIGRGASNQPQHF . TRBJ1-5 TRBV19
CASSQGPISTDTQYF . TRBJ2-3 TRBV5-4
CASSPEVIYGYTF . TRBJ1-2 TRBV7-2
CASSSQGSNYGYTF . TRBJ1-2 TRBV7-9
CASSPQGTSGSYTGELFF TRBD2 TRBJ2-2 TRBV18
CASSQERTGIYEQYF TRBD1 TRBJ2-7 TRBV4-1
CASSDRTTDTQYF . TRBJ2-3 TRBV5-1
CASSLPNGRNSYEQYF . TRBJ2-7 TRBV7-9
CSVRAGEQFF . TRBJ2-1 TRBV29-1
CASSTRTGSGDIQYF TRBD1 TRBJ2-4 TRBV19
CASSSRGITSYEQYF . TRBJ2-7 TRBV27
CASGDRVNQPQHF TRBD1 TRBJ1-5 TRBV10-2
CAISGITGNTEAFF . TRBJ1-1 TRBV10-3
CASSVTGGGQPQHF TRBD1 TRBJ1-5 TRBV19
CAWSLTVYTEAFF . TRBJ1-1 TRBV30
CASSLDPGASGYTF . TRBJ1-2 TRBV7-2
CASSPRGHEQYF . TRBJ2-7 TRBV18
CASSYTESGPYEQYF . TRBJ2-7 TRBV6-5
CASSYSGVEQFF . TRBJ2-1 TRBV6-5
CASSIDRSYYTEAFF . TRBJ1-1 TRBV19
CASSQQGAGELFF TRBD1 TRBJ2-2 TRBV18
CASSLGRSEQFF . TRBJ2-1 TRBV7-9
CASSLQADNTGELFF . TRBJ2-2 TRBV5-1
CASSVKPPTQPQHF . TRBJ1-5 TRBV28
CASSQDTFSGTFNEQFF TRBD2 TRBJ2-1 TRBV4-1
CASSPDVRLNLLHNEQFF . TRBJ2-1 TRBV18
CASSPPRGTKSDEQYF . TRBJ2-7 TRBV18
CASSQIPGDGQFF . TRBJ2-1 TRBV5-5
CASSYEGGLPSSQYF TRBD2 TRBJ2-3 TRBV6-5
CASSGRLAGAGELFF TRBD2 TRBJ2-2 TRBV5-1
CASSSGPSEAYEQYF . TRBJ2-7 TRBV4-1
CASSPRPQDTEAFF . TRBJ1-1 TRBV18
CSVEGNEQYF . TRBJ2-7 TRBV29-1
CASSQEGQGTSLANEQFF TRBD1 TRBJ2-1 TRBV4-1
CASSLTGGYEQYF TRBD1 TRBJ2-7 TRBV27
CASSLTSSTDTQYF . TRBJ2-3 TRBV7-9
CASSYGVGTNYGYTF . TRBJ1-2 TRBV6-5
CASSAPNYGYTF . TRBJ1-2 TRBV25-1
CASSLPPNEQFF . TRBJ2-1 TRBV7-2
CASTRGFTYEQYF . TRBJ2-7 TRBV6-1
CASSPAGSGYTF . TRBJ1-2 TRBV6-5
CASSPTRTQKGEQYF . TRBJ2-7 TRBV18
CASSLNARYTGELFF . TRBJ2-2 TRBV7-2
CASSFLNQPQHF . TRBJ1-5 TRBV27
CASSLGGKPYEQYF . TRBJ2-7 TRBV28